The T cell receptor beta chain described here comes from a study of shared clonotypes between healthy human individuals (TCRdb year 2020). About the study as a whole: The cohort comprised a couple of women and three men aged 18 to 49 years. Per donor, three plates each were used for CD4 naive and CD4 memory, two for CD8 naive, and one for CD8 memory. Blood TCR repertoires of roughly five healthy adults were deeply sequenced to estimate repertoire size and the extent of clonotype sharing between individuals. Libraries were prepared and TCR repertoires were sequenced by different laboratories using diverse techniques, in order to increase sequencing depth and limit assay-specific biases. Leukapheresis yielded between about 0.8 and 8.9 billion PBMCs per donor.

This clone was detected once. No cognate antigen has been identified for it. No base-level quality is on record; no much larger clone is a single base apart. Paper-wide results and their limitations: Sharing across several donors was observed for approximately 4.6% of naive CD4, 3.5% of naive CD8, around 2.5% of memory CD4, and about 0.4% of memory CD8 clonotypes. Clonotypes shared by all four sorted-subset donors showed higher generation probabilities than non-shared clonotypes. Because the study included a small number of donors, the genetic and exposure-history diversity represented was limited. Rarefaction of sorted-subset datasets indicated incomplete sequencing despite the large sequencing depth. Only blood was sampled, and tissue TCR repertoires likely differ from those in blood. Based on pairwise subsampling, the degree of clonotype sharing among donors was expected to be affected by sequencing depth. Naive subsets generally had larger estimated clonotype richness than memory subsets did.

Sequences SGHNT (CDR1) and YENEEA (CDR2) are obtained from the germline V gene. Trimming costs V 2 bases and J 9 bases, and their ends lie 14 bases apart. Its CDR3 holds 14 amino acids, cysteine through phenylalanine. The only DNA kept is the CDR3, 42 bases in frame from the first base. Using the deep immunoSEQ assay, multiplex PCR amplified TCR CDR3 regions from genomic DNA. Extracted genomic DNA from each cell subset was spread evenly across all wells of several immunoSEQ 96-well plates, with each plate serving as a replicate. For sorted subsets, each replicate PCR was loaded with 150 to 250 ng genomic DNA, equivalent to approximately 33,000 T cell genomes. Purified libraries were measured with a Qubit 3.0 fluorometer, size-checked on a Bioanalyzer 2100, and measured again with the KAPA Library Quantification kit. Each immunoSEQ 96-well plate was sequenced on its own single-read 150-cycle Illumina NextSeq 550 flow cell. The original methods were these. The immunoSEQ output contained only junctional sequences without quality scores, so filtering could not match that applied to full-length reads. Sequences were annotated with PyIR, a Python wrapper for IgBLAST v1.9, and V/J genes and CDR3 were assigned using IMGT germline references. Reads were filtered out if the reads had weak V/J assignments (E-value above 1e-6), no CDR3, stop codons, out-of-frame junctions, or ambiguous translated residues. V3J clonotypes were defined as sequences sharing an identical inferred V gene, J gene, and CDR3 amino acid sequence. Percentage overlap between repertoires was computed as shared unique clonotypes divided by the size of the smaller repertoire. RTK rarefaction, the Chao1 estimator, and Recon v2.1 estimates of unobserved clonotypes were used to assess repertoire richness. OLGA was used to compute generation probabilities for all TCRbeta clonotypes that the gDNA method yielded from a few donors. TCRdb's version of the immuneACCESS table is confined to in-frame rearrangements and falls short of the full clone set. An unresolved V gene accounts for under half of the shortfall where checked; the remainder is of unknown origin. That table supplies the V and J calls and clone size; D and trimming were determined from the DNA. Across this sample there are around 1.4 million clones, with about 98.5% seen only once. The top ten clones comprise over 0.3% of the sample.

The donors were healthy, HIV-negative adults with no recently reported acute infections or vaccinations. All donors were Caucasian adults living in Nashville, Tennessee, USA. CD4+ T cells were enriched by magnetic negative selection; naive cells were then positively selected on CD45RA, and the negative fraction formed the memory subset. Blood was obtained by leukapheresis, after which PBMCs were separated by Ficoll-Histopaque density gradient centrifugation and cryopreserved in liquid nitrogen vapor phase. Analytical flow cytometry was used to check the purity and quantity of every magnetically sorted T cell population. From each sorted fraction, genomic DNA was isolated and quantified by UV absorbance on a Nanodrop 2000c.

This chain joins TRBV11-3 to TRBJ2-4, with the D gene not clear enough to name. Sample: naive CD4+ T cells sorted from blood. This sample's cell subset or site label indicates: CD45RA+ positively selected. The clonotype originates from a man aged 30 to 39 in good health. The CDR3 loop reads CASSLTGGSGIQYF. The nucleotide sequence reads TGTGCCAGCAGCTTAACTGGCGGTTCCGGCATTCAGTACTTC.